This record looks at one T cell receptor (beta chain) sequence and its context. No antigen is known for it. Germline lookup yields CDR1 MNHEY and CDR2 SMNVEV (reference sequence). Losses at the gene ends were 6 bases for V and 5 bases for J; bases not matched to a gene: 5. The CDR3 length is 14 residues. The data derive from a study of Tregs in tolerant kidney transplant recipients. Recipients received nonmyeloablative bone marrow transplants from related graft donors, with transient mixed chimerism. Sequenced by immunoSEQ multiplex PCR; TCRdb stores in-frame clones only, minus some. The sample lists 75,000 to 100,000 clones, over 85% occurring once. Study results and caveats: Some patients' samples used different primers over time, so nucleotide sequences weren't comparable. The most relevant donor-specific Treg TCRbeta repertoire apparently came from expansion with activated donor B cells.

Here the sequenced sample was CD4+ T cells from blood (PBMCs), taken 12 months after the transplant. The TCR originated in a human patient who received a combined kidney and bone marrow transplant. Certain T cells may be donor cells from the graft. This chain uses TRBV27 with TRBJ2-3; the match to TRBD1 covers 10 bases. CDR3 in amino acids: CASRAGTGVDTQYF. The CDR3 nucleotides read TGTGCCAGCAGGGCGGGGACAGGGGTAGATACGCAGTATTTT.